Sequencing of this T cell receptor (beta chain) was carried out in a study of blood T cell repertoires in COVID-19. Study background: COVID-19 samples, acute and convalescent, were from the United States, Italy and Spain. PBMCs, B-cell-depleted T cells, or T cells were the source of the cDNA or gDNA that made up the material.

Original handling: The authors estimated nucleated cell counts from reference gene primer amplification. Here immunoSEQ multiplex PCR was the method, and the copy in TCRdb shows in-frame clones only, minus some. That table furnishes V, J and clone size, whereas the DNA furnished D and trimming. The sample has some 83,000 clones; approximately 87% are singletons. CDR3 length equals 16 residues. V shed 5 bases and J 8 bases; nucleotides not matched to a gene: 12. CDR1 is KGHSH, CDR2 LQKENI, per germline. This clone was picked up a small number of times. The receptor's source is a man older than 75 in a cohort sampled during active COVID-19. The chain joins TRBV18 to TRBJ1-6; 7 bases match TRBD1. Sequenced material: peripheral blood. In DNA, the CDR3 is TGTGCCAGCTCAATCCGACAGGGTGGGGGTGATTCACCCCTCCACTTT. This translates into CASSIRQGGGDSPLHF. Combining the CDR3 with reference TRBV18 and TRBJ1-6 gives the whole variable domain NAGVMQNPRHLVRRRGQEARLRCSPMKGHSHVYWYRQLPEEGLKFMVYLQKENIIDESGMPKERFSAEFPKEGPSILRIQQVVRGDSAAYFCASSIRQGGGDSPLHFGNGTRLTVT.